This T cell receptor (beta chain) was documented in a study of control samples from healthy donors and cancer patients. From germline, CDR1 is GTSNPN and CDR2 SVGIG (reference sequence). The V gene end was trimmed by 5 bases and the J gene end by 6 bases; junction bases not matched to a gene: 3. This CDR3 region has 12 residues. TCRdb's copy holds only in-frame clones and misses some; the assay was immunoSEQ multiplex PCR. The table has 150,000 or so clones, around nine tenths seen once; the top ten hold under 3%. The chain has TRBV30 and TRBJ2-1, with 8 bases aligning to TRBD2. The specimen sequenced was blood. The receptor was isolated from a man aged 35 to 55 in good health. The chain's CDR3 is CAWSAGGNEQFF. The CDR3 DNA reads TGTGCCTGGTCCGCGGGGGGCAATGAGCAGTTCTTC.